Detailed here is one T cell receptor beta chain. From germline, CDR1 is LGHNA and CDR2 YNFKEQ. CDR3 length: 15 residues. V lost 2 bases to trimming and J lost 1 base, with 8 bases between them. The data are from a study of blood T cell repertoires in COVID-19. Study-wide context: T cells, B-cell-depleted T cells, or PBMCs supplied cDNA or gDNA.

As handled by the study authors: How many nucleated cells were present was estimated from reference gene primer amplification. Assay used: immunoSEQ multiplex PCR; TCRdb lists only in-frame clones, some missing. For V, J and clone size, that table is used; D and trimming come from the DNA. In the table there are 150,000 or so clones, more than 75% of which are singletons. The sequenced sample consisted of peripheral blood. The sequence was collected from a woman in her seventies with COVID-19, enrolled during active disease. The chain joins TRBV4-2 to TRBJ2-2, with D perhaps matching TRBD1 (5 bases). The CDR3 protein is CASSQRQLNTGELFF. CDR3 sequence (DNA): TGTGCCAGCAGCCAACGACAGTTGAACACCGGGGAGCTGTTTTTT.